This entry lists 27 T cell receptor beta chains sequenced from one sample in a study of identical twins. TCRdb recomputed calls from the 5' RACE reads with MiXCR, one row per CDR3 protein. Of fewer than 350,000 distinct CDR3 sequences in the sample, less than 9% were seen once. These data also featured in a second study, about yellow fever vaccine responses in identical twins.

Sequencing input: memory (CD45RO+) T cells sorted from blood. The receptors stem from a woman between 18 and 29 years old in good health.

The sample holds a few counts of this clonotype. V gene TRBV12-3 or TRBV12-4 combines with J gene TRBJ2-6; D is possibly TRBD1 (6 bases). The CDR3 is 19 residues long. V lost 5 bases and J lost 2, with 22 bases in between. In DNA, the CDR3 is TGTGCCAGCAGTACCAGATACCGACAGGCCACCCCTGGGGCCAACGTCCTGACTTTC. The encoded protein is CASSTRYRQATPGANVLTF.

The V and J genes are TRBV7-3 and TRBJ2-1; perhaps TRBD1 as D (7 bases). CDR1 SGHTA and CDR2 FQGTGA come from the germline V gene. The CDR3 runs to 14 residues. V lost 1 base, J lost 6 bases, and 10 bases lay in between. CDR3 in DNA: TGTGCCAGCAGCTTAAATCAGGGGGGCAATGAGCAGTTCTTC. It codes for CASSLNQGGNEQFF.

The sample holds a few counts of this clonotype. V usage is TRBV7-2 and J usage is TRBJ2-3; D uncertain. This CDR3 is built from 13 residues. Germline V gene sequence: CDR1 SGHTA, CDR2 FQGNSA. V lost 4 bases, J lost 2 bases, and 7 bases lay in between. The CDR3 coding sequence is TGTGCCAGCAGCTCACAGCCCACAGATACGCAGTATTTT. Its protein product is CASSSQPTDTQYF.

This chain connects TRBV12-3 or TRBV12-4 to TRBJ1-2, with D possibly matching TRBD1 (6 bases). The V and J ends lost 0 bases and 2 bases respectively, with 10 bases between them. The CDR3 is 15 amino acids. CDR3 residues: CASSLAGAGNYGYTF. The CDR3, as DNA: TGTGCCAGCAGTTTAGCGGGGGCAGGGAACTATGGCTACACCTTC.

V gene TRBV5-5 combines with J gene TRBJ2-2; 8 nucleotides align to TRBD2. J gave up 7 bases and V 0 bases, and 8 bases lay outside the gene matches. Germline V gene lookup returns CDR1 SGHKS and CDR2 YYEKEE (reference sequence). The CDR3 contains 16 residues. The CDR3: CASSLVPGTSNGELFF. In nucleotides, the CDR3 is TGTGCCAGCAGCTTGGTACCCGGGACTAGTAACGGGGAGCTGTTTTTT.

The chain has TRBV6-1 and TRBJ2-1; D remains unclear. The germline gives CDR1 MNHNS, CDR2 SASEGT. Trimming cost V 6 bases and J 0 bases, with 9 bases left between them. The CDR3 is 14 residues long. CDR3 sequence: CASRTDASYNEQFF. The CDR3 nucleotides read TGTGCCAGCAGGACTGACGCCTCCTACAATGAGCAGTTCTTC.

Only a few counts were recorded for this clonotype. The V and J genes are TRBV2 and TRBJ2-7, with D possibly called TRBD1 or TRBD2 (5 bases each). This CDR3 is built from 15 residues. V was shortened by 2 bases and J by 6 bases, with 17 bases between the two germline ends. Per the germline V gene, CDR1 is SNHLY and CDR2 is FYNNEI. CDR3 coding DNA: TGTGCCAGCAGTGAAATACGGGGCCAGAAGACCGAGCAGTACGTC. Protein product: CASSEIRGQKTEQYV.

This clonotype was observed at least ten times. V and J are TRBV4-2 and TRBJ2-3; D gene uncertain. Germline V gene data show CDR1 as LGHNA and CDR2 as YNFKEQ. The CDR3 runs 17 residues. V lost 0 bases and J 1 base, leaving 14 bases between the germline ends. The CDR3 is CASSQERPRQGTDTQYF. CDR3 sequence (DNA): TGTGCCAGCAGCCAAGAGAGGCCCCGCCAGGGCACAGATACGCAGTATTTT.

This clonotype has ten or more counts. The chain combines TRBV6-1 with TRBJ2-2; 8 bases match TRBD2. V lost 6 bases to trimming and J lost 2 bases; unmatched junction nucleotides: 8. Germline assignment: CDR1 MNHNS and CDR2 SASEGT. The CDR3 totals 16 residues. The CDR3 nucleotides read TGTGCCAGCAGCACCGGGGGGGGCGCCAACACCGGGGAGCTGTTTTTT. Amino acid sequence: CASSTGGGANTGELFF.

This clonotype was recorded at least ten times. The CDR3 region is CASSQEGAYGYTF. CDR3 in DNA: TGCGCCAGCAGCCAAGAGGGAGCCTATGGCTACACCTTC. The chain uses TRBV4-1 and TRBJ1-2; D uncertain. CDR1 and CDR2 (germline): MGHRA, YSYEKL. V was clipped by 0 bases and J by 4 bases, with 6 bases between them. This CDR3 has 13 amino acids.

This clonotype has a count of ten or more. The chain is built from TRBV6-2 or TRBV6-3 and TRBJ2-1; TRBD2 matches 9 bases. The ends lost 5 bases at V and 8 bases at J; junction bases unmatched: 10. Germline CDR1 and CDR2: MNHEY and SVGEGT. CDR3 size: 15 residues. The CDR3 reads CASSVSRGRADEQFF. For the CDR3, the DNA is TGTGCCAGCAGTGTGTCGCGCGGGAGGGCCGATGAGCAGTTCTTC.

Many counts were recorded for this clonotype. This chain connects TRBV2 to TRBJ1-5; a possible D gene is TRBD1 (5 bases). The CDR3 extends over 14 amino acids. Germline V gene data show CDR1 as SNHLY and CDR2 as FYNNEI. Trimming stripped 6 bases from V and 1 base from J, with 10 bases between. The CDR3 here is CASRGDGSNQPQHF. In DNA form, the CDR3 reads TGTGCCAGCAGAGGGGACGGAAGCAATCAGCCCCAGCATTTT. The variable domain in full, completed from reference TRBV2 and TRBJ1-5, reads EPEVTQTPSHQVTQMGQEVILRCVPISNHLYFYWYRQILGQKVEFLVSFYNNEISEKSEIFDDQFSVERPDGSNFTLKIRSTKLEDSAMYFCASRGDGSNQPQHFGDGTRLSIL.

In its sample, this clonotype was seen a few times. The chain is built from TRBV25-1 and TRBJ1-4; no clear D. This CDR3 has 17 amino acids. Looked up from germline, CDR1 is MGHDK and CDR2 is SYGVNS. V dropped 2 bases and J dropped 4 bases, with 17 bases sitting between them. CDR3: CASSEGVGNSNNEKLFF. CDR3 coding DNA: TGTGCCAGCAGTGAAGGGGTTGGGAACAGCAATAATGAAAAACTGTTTTTT.

There are many counts of this clonotype. This chain links TRBV7-8 with TRBJ2-2; 7 bases align to TRBD2. Germline V gene lookup returns CDR1 SGHVS and CDR2 FQNEAQ. The V segment lost 0 bases and the J segment 8 bases; nucleotides outside the gene matches: 6. This CDR3 spans 15 amino acids. CDR3 bases: TGTGCCAGCAGCTTAGCCTCGTTCGGGGGGGGGGAGCTGTTTTTT. This gives the protein CASSLASFGGGELFF.

Only a few counts were recorded for this clonotype. The genes are TRBV7-9 and TRBJ1-1; TRBD1 might be the D (6 bases). Trimming removed 5 bases at V and 3 bases at J, with 19 bases between. The germline V gene encodes CDR1 SEHNR and CDR2 FQNEAQ (reference sequence). The CDR3 is made up of 16 amino acids. The DNA for the CDR3 is TGTGCCAGCAGCACGATCCGTGGACAGTTCCACACTGAAGCTTTCTTT. Its translation is CASSTIRGQFHTEAFF.

This clonotype was counted ten times or more. The gene calls are TRBV20-1 and TRBJ2-1, with 9 bases aligning to TRBD1. In germline, CDR1 is DFQATT, CDR2 SNEGSKA (reference sequence). The CDR3 consists of 13 residues. V was pared by 6 bases and J by 2 bases, with 2 bases of the junction left unmatched. CDR3 DNA: TGCAGTGCCGACAGGGGGACCTACAATGAGCAGTTCTTC. Translated, it gives CSADRGTYNEQFF.

This clonotype has at least ten counts. The gene calls are TRBV6-1 and TRBJ1-1; TRBD1 matches at 11 bases. Trimming at V came to 6 bases and at J to 3 bases, leaving 9 bases not matched to a gene. Germline V gene sequence: CDR1 MNHNS, CDR2 SASEGT. The CDR3 runs to 16 residues. CDR3 region: CASRIGGQGADTEAFF. The CDR3 DNA sequence: TGTGCCAGCAGAATAGGAGGACAGGGGGCTGACACTGAAGCTTTCTTT.

This clonotype was counted ten times or more. J is TRBJ2-5 and V is TRBV20-1; D not certain. CDR1 and CDR2 from the germline V gene are DFQATT and SNEGSKA (reference sequence). Trimming left V 1 base short and J 4 bases short, with 10 bases between. CDR3 size: 13 residues. DNA for the CDR3: TGCAGTGCTAGAGTGTCTGGTGTAGAGACCCAGTACTTC. It specifies CSARVSGVETQYF.

The genes are TRBV6-1 and TRBJ2-1; TRBD1 or TRBD2 may be the D gene (6 bases each). V was trimmed by 6 bases and J by 4 bases, leaving 25 bases between them. Germline V gene data show CDR1 as MNHNS and CDR2 as SASEGT. The CDR3 is made up of 18 amino acids. The CDR3 protein is CASSRLRGGPLPYNEQFF. The CDR3 coding sequence is TGTGCCAGCAGCCGACTCCGTGGGGGGCCCCTCCCGTACAATGAGCAGTTCTTC.

Many counts were recorded for this clonotype. V gene TRBV19 combines with J gene TRBJ2-1, with TRBD2 as a possible D gene (5 bases). Looked up from germline, CDR1 is LNHDA and CDR2 is SQIVND (reference sequence). V was trimmed by 7 bases and J by 7 bases, leaving 17 bases between them. The CDR3 spans 14 residues. The DNA for the CDR3 is TGTGCCAGTACCTCGAGGGTGTCGGGAAATGAGCAGTTCTTC. It encodes CASTSRVSGNEQFF.

This clonotype has a handful of counts. The chain carries TRBV7-3 and TRBJ2-3; no clear D gene. The V gene's germline CDR1 is SGHTA and CDR2 FQGTGA. V lost 3 bases and J 0 bases, leaving 10 bases between the germline ends. The CDR3 length is 15 residues. The CDR3, as DNA: TGTGCCAGCAGCTTCGACCCCGCTAGCACAGATACGCAGTATTTT. It specifies CASSFDPASTDTQYF.

This clonotype occurred many times. The rearrangement joins TRBV25-1 to TRBJ1-5; D is uncertain. Germline V CDR1 and CDR2: MGHDK, SYGVNS. This CDR3 comprises 18 residues. The V end was cut by 1 base, the J end by 0 bases, with 16 bases between. Here the CDR3 reads CASSESGSESYSNQPQHF. In DNA form, the CDR3 reads TGTGCCAGCAGTGAATCCGGGAGCGAATCTTATAGCAATCAGCCCCAGCATTTT.

This clonotype occurred a few times. The V call is TRBV7-9, the J call TRBJ2-3, with D uncertain. V gave up 4 bases and J gave up 0 bases, with 17 bases separating them. CDR1 SEHNR and CDR2 FQNEAQ come from the germline V gene (reference sequence). The CDR3 has 17 amino acids. The CDR3 loop is CASSWPSEWVSTDTQYF. CDR3 nucleotide sequence: TGTGCCAGCAGCTGGCCTTCAGAGTGGGTTAGCACAGATACGCAGTATTTT.

The J gene is TRBJ1-6, the V gene TRBV5-6; D remains ambiguous. V was trimmed by 0 bases and J by 10 bases, leaving 8 bases between them. The length of the CDR3 is 13 residues. Germline lookup yields CDR1 SGHDT and CDR2 YYEEEE. The CDR3 nucleotides read TGTGCCAGCAGCTTGGGGGCGGTATCACCCCTCCACTTT. This encodes CASSLGAVSPLHF.

This clonotype was counted ten times or more. The rearrangement uses TRBV6-1 and TRBJ1-1, with a weak D call TRBD1 (6 bases). The V end was cut by 4 bases, the J end by 6 bases, with 12 bases between. The CDR3 runs to 13 residues. Germline assignment: CDR1 MNHNS and CDR2 SASEGT. CDR3 amino acids: CASSGTGWAEAFF. CDR3 bases: TGTGCCAGCAGTGGTACAGGGTGGGCTGAAGCTTTCTTT.

This clonotype has a handful of counts. The CDR3 coding sequence is TGTGCCAGTAGTATAGATGGCCGGGGCGGAATACCCACCGGGGAGCTGTTTTTT. Translated: CASSIDGRGGIPTGELFF. V gene TRBV19 combines with J gene TRBJ2-2; either TRBD1 or TRBD2 may fit D (5 bases each). The CDR3 covers 18 residues. Germline V gene lookup returns CDR1 LNHDA and CDR2 SQIVND (reference sequence). The V and J ends lost 0 bases and 4 bases respectively, with 18 bases between them.

J is TRBJ2-7 and V is TRBV12-3 or TRBV12-4; maybe TRBD2 (5 bases). Trimming stripped 3 bases from V and 5 bases from J, with 20 bases between. CDR3 length equals 16 residues. The CDR3 region has the DNA TGTGCCAGCAGTTTCAGTCTACGTGGGAGCGGTCACGAGCAGTACTTC. Residues: CASSFSLRGSGHEQYF.